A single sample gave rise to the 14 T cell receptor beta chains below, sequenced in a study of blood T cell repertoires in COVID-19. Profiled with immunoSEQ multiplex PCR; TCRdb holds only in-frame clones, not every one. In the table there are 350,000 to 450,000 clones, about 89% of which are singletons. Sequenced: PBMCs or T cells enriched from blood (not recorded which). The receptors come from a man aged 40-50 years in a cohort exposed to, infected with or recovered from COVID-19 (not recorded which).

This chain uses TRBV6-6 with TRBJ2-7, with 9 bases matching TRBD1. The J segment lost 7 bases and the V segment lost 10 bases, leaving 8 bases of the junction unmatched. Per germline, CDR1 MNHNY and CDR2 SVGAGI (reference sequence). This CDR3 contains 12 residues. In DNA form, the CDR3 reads TGTGCCACACAGGGGGCAGGGGGGGAGCAGTACTTC. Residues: CATQGAGGEQYF.

Here the CDR3 reads CASSVSSGSINEQFF. In DNA, the CDR3 is TGTGCCAGCAGCGTATCTAGCGGGAGTATCAATGAGCAGTTCTTC. The chain recombines TRBV9 with TRBJ2-1, with 10 bases fitting TRBD2. The CDR3 sequence is 15 residues long. Germline CDR1 reads SGDLS; CDR2 reads YYNGEE. Trimming removed 1 base from V and 6 bases from J; junction bases left unmatched: 4.

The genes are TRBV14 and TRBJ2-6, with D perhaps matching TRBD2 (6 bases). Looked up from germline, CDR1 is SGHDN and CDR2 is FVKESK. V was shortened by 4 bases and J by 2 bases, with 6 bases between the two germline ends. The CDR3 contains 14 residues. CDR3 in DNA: TGTGCCAGCAGCCTAGCGGCTGGGGCCAACGTCCTGACTTTC. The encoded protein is CASSLAAGANVLTF.

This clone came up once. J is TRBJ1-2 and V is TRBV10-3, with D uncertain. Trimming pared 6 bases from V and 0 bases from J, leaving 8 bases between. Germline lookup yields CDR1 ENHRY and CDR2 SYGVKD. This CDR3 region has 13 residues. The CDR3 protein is CAISREANYGYTF. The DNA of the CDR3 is TGTGCCATCAGCCGGGAGGCTAACTATGGCTACACCTTC.

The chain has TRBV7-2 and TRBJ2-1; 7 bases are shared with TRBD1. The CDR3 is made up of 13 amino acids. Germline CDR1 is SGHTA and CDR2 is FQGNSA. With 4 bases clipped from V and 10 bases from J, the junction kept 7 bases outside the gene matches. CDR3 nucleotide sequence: TGTGCCAGCAGCTCAGAAGTGGGACAGGAGCAGTTCTTC. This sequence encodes CASSSEVGQEQFF.

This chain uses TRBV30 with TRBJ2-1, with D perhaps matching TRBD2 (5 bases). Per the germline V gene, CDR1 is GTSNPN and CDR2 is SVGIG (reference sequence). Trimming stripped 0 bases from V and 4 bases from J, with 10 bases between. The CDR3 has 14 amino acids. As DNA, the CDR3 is TGTGCCTGGAGTGTAGCGGCAACGTACAATGAGCAGTTCTTC. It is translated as CAWSVAATYNEQFF. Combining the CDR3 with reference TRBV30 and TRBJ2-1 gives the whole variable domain SQTIHQWPATLVQPVGSPLSLECTVEGTSNPNLYWYRQAAGRGLQLLFYSVGIGQISSEVPQNLSASRPQDRQFILSSKKLLLSDSGFYLCAWSVAATYNEQFFGPGTRLTVL.

The CDR3 DNA sequence: TGTGCCAGCAGCGCGGACAACAATCAGCCCCAGCATTTT. Encoded protein: CASSADNNQPQHF. The V gene is TRBV2, the J gene TRBJ1-5, with D perhaps TRBD1 (5 bases). There are 13 residues in the CDR3. Germline-derived CDR1 and CDR2 are SNHLY and FYNNEI. The V end was cut by 6 bases, the J end by 3 bases, with 9 bases between.

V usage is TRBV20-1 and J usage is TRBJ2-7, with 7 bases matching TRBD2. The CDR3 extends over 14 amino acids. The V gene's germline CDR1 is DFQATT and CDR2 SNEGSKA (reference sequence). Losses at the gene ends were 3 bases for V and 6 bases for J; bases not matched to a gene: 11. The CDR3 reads CSASFTSAGVEQYF. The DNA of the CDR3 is TGCAGTGCTAGTTTCACTAGCGCCGGGGTCGAGCAGTACTTC.

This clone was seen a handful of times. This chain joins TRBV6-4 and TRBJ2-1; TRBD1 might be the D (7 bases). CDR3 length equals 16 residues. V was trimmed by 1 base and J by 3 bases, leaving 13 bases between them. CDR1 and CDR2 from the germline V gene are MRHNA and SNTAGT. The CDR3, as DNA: TGTGCCAGCAGTGACTGGGGGCAGGGGGGCTACAATGAGCAGTTCTTC. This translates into CASSDWGQGGYNEQFF.

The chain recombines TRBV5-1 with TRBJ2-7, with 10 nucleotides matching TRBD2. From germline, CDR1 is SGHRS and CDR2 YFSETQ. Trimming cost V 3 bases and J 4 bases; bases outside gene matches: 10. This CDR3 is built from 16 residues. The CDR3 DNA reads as TGCGCCAGCAGCTCTTCTAGCGGGAGCGCGTCGTACGAGCAGTACTTC. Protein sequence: CASSSSSGSASYEQYF.

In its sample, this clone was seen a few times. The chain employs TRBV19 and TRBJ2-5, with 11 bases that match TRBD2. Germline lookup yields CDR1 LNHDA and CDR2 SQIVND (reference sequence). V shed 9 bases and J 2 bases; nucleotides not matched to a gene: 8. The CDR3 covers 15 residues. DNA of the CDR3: TGTGCCAGCGCGGGACTAGCGGATTTTCAAGAGACCCAGTACTTC. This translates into CASAGLADFQETQYF.

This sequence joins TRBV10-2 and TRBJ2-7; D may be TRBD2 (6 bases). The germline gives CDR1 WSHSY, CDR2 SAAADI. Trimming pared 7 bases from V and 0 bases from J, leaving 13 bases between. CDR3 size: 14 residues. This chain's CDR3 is CASTPGSASYEQYF. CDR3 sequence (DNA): TGCGCCAGCACCCCCGGGAGTGCCTCCTACGAGCAGTACTTC.

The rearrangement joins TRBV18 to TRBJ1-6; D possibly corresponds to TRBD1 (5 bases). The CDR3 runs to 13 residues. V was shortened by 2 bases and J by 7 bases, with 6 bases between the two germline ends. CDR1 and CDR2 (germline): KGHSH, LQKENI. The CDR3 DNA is TGTGCCAGCTCACCAAACAGGAATTCACCCCTCCACTTT. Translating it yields CASSPNRNSPLHF.

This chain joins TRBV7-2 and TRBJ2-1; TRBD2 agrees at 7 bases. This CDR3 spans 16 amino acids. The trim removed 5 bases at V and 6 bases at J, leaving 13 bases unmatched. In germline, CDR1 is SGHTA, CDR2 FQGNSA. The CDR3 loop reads CASSVLLASRGNEQFF. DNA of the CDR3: TGTGCCAGCAGCGTTCTACTAGCGTCTAGGGGCAATGAGCAGTTCTTC.